Presented here are 17 T cell receptor beta chains from one specimen sequenced in a study of response to subunit inactivated influenza vaccine. TCRdb re-analysed the RT-PCR reads in MiXCR, keeping a single row per CDR3 protein. This sample has about half a million distinct CDR3 sequences, with 11% found just once. Material: PBMCs from blood, obtained roughly 45 days after vaccination. The receptors stem from a man in his forties or fifties who received an inactivated influenza vaccine.

This clonotype was seen a handful of times. The germline gene is not matched at one end of the junction; a read error may be the cause. The V gene is TRBV12-3 or TRBV12-4, the J gene TRBJ2-2; 9 nucleotides align to TRBD2. CDR3 length: 16 amino acids. CDR3 nucleotides: TGTGCCAGCAGATTAGCGGGAGTTCTTCATGCCGGGGAGCTGTTTTTT. It translates to CASRLAGVLHAGELFF.

V and J are TRBV5-1 and TRBJ2-3; 7 nucleotides match TRBD1. The ends lost 5 bases at V and 1 base at J; junction bases unmatched: 7. The germline V gene encodes CDR1 SGHRS and CDR2 YFSETQ. The CDR3 length is 15 residues. DNA for the CDR3: TGCGCCAGCAGGTTGACAGGGTTCGGCACAGATACGCAGTATTTT. Translating gives CASRLTGFGTDTQYF.

The table lists this clonotype with a few counts. The rearrangement uses TRBV14 and TRBJ2-7, with 9 bases that match TRBD1. Trimming took 2 bases from V and 3 from J; bases not matched to a gene: 5. Germline V gene lookup returns CDR1 SGHDN and CDR2 FVKESK. The CDR3 sequence is 15 residues long. CDR3 amino acids: CASSQNDRGIYEQYF. Here the CDR3 DNA reads TGTGCCAGCAGCCAAAATGACAGGGGGATCTACGAGCAGTACTTC.

The CDR3 loop is CSARAHGDRGIRGGYTF. CDR3 nucleotides: TGCAGTGCTAGAGCCCACGGGGACAGGGGGATTCGTGGTGGCTACACCTTC. This rearrangement joins TRBV20-1 to TRBJ1-2, with 11 bases fitting TRBD1. V shed 1 base, J shed 7 bases, and the junction held 14 bases outside the gene matches. Germline V gene lookup returns CDR1 DFQATT and CDR2 SNEGSKA (reference sequence). The CDR3 length is 17 residues.

This clonotype was counted ten times or more. This chain uses TRBV5-1 with TRBJ2-1; 13 bases align to TRBD2. The CDR3 spans 15 residues. CDR1 SGHRS and CDR2 YFSETQ come from the germline V gene. The V and J ends lost 6 bases and 5 bases, in that order; junction bases with no gene match: 5. CDR3 residues: CASKPGLAGNNEQFF. CDR3 coding DNA: TGCGCCAGCAAGCCGGGACTAGCGGGAAACAATGAGCAGTTCTTC.

Many counts were recorded for this clonotype. This chain connects TRBV5-5 to TRBJ2-1; TRBD1 is a possible D gene (6 bases). This CDR3 spans 16 amino acids. V lost 0 bases and J lost 2, with 12 bases in between. The V gene's germline CDR1 is SGHKS and CDR2 YYEKEE (reference sequence). Written as DNA, the CDR3 is TGTGCCAGCAGCTTGGATTTAACAGGGACCTACAATGAGCAGTTCTTC. Protein sequence: CASSLDLTGTYNEQFF.

This clonotype was counted many times. The CDR3 sequence: CASSQAVDLREEKLFF. CDR3 DNA: TGCGCCAGCAGCCAAGCCGTCGACCTGCGGGAGGAAAAACTGTTTTTT. This sequence joins TRBV4-1 and TRBJ1-4; D not certain. Looked up from germline, CDR1 is MGHRA and CDR2 is YSYEKL. V was pared by 1 base and J by 8 bases, with 17 bases between. This CDR3 region has 16 residues.

This clonotype was observed a handful of times. The rearrangement uses TRBV6-2 or TRBV6-3 and TRBJ2-3, with 8 bases identical to TRBD2. This CDR3 spans 18 amino acids. The germline V gene has CDR1 MNHEY and CDR2 SVGEGT. The V gene end was trimmed by 4 bases and the J gene end by 0 bases; junction bases not matched to a gene: 12. Here the CDR3 reads CASSFPGSGGISTDTQYF. CDR3 DNA: TGTGCCAGCAGTTTTCCTGGAAGCGGGGGTATTAGCACAGATACGCAGTATTTT.

Worth noting for this clonotype: This clone may be a read error of a much larger clone one base away. The rearrangement links TRBV10-3 to TRBJ2-1, with D unclear. CDR1 is ENHRY and CDR2 is SYGVKD in the germline V gene. Trimming cost V 4 bases and J 3 bases, with 13 bases left between them. CDR3 length: 15 residues. CDR3 DNA sequence: TGTGCCATCAGTGGGAGCGAGTCCCTCTACAATGAGCAGTTCTTC. It encodes CAISGSESLYNEQFF.

This clonotype was seen a handful of times. The chain carries TRBV12-3 or TRBV12-4 and TRBJ2-1; 10 bases match TRBD1. There are 15 residues in the CDR3. Trimming at V came to 5 bases and at J to 5 bases, leaving 6 bases not matched to a gene. CDR3 nucleotides: TGTGCCAGCAGTGCCGGACAGGGGGTTCACAATGAGCAGTTCTTC. This gives the protein CASSAGQGVHNEQFF.

This clonotype has only a few counts. The chain links TRBV12-3 or TRBV12-4 to TRBJ2-7; no definite D call. The CDR3 has 15 amino acids. V lost 5 bases to trimming and J lost 0 bases, with 14 bases between them. CDR3 protein: CASSVVQDSSYEQYF. As DNA, the CDR3 is TGTGCCAGCAGTGTCGTCCAGGATAGCTCCTACGAGCAGTACTTC.

The genes are TRBV10-3 and TRBJ1-6; 7 positions agree with TRBD1. This CDR3 is 15 amino acids long. Germline trimming cut 1 base from V and 7 bases from J; bases unmatched to any gene: 4. Looked up from germline, CDR1 is ENHRY and CDR2 is SYGVKD. The CDR3 is CAISELGQPNSPLHF. In nucleotides, the CDR3 is TGTGCCATCAGTGAGTTGGGACAGCCAAATTCACCCCTCCACTTT.

This clonotype was recorded many times. This rearrangement joins TRBV5-1 to TRBJ2-7, with D unresolved. This CDR3 spans 15 amino acids. Per the germline V gene, CDR1 is SGHRS and CDR2 is YFSETQ. V lost 2 bases to trimming and J lost 4 bases, with 16 bases between them. The CDR3 loop is CASSLNRVPPYEQYF. The CDR3 DNA follows: TGCGCCAGCAGCTTAAACCGGGTTCCCCCATACGAGCAGTACTTC.

This chain joins TRBV13 and TRBJ2-1, with D perhaps given as TRBD1 or TRBD2 (6 bases each). The CDR3 contains 15 residues. Germline CDR1 is PRHDT and CDR2 is FYEKMQ (reference sequence). The germline V and J ends were trimmed by 1 base and 8 bases, with 15 bases remaining between them. Here the CDR3 reads CASSLALKGGDEQFF. CDR3 bases: TGTGCCAGCAGCTTAGCCCTCAAGGGGGGCGATGAGCAGTTCTTC.

The chain carries TRBV20-1 and TRBJ2-3, with 8 bases fitting TRBD2. Trimming took 7 bases from V and 2 from J; bases not matched to a gene: 11. CDR1 and CDR2 from the germline V gene are DFQATT and SNEGSKA (reference sequence). CDR3 length: 15 residues. CDR3 in DNA: TGCAGTGAGGGGATAAGTAGCGGGACCACAGATACGCAGTATTTT. It encodes CSEGISSGTTDTQYF.

This clonotype was counted many times. This chain links TRBV29-1 with TRBJ2-7; 11 bases map to TRBD2. CDR3 length equals 13 residues. Germline V lookup: CDR1 SQVTM, CDR2 ANQGSEA. Trimming removed 3 bases from V and 4 bases from J; junction bases left unmatched: 2. The CDR3, as DNA: TGCAGCGTTGAGGCTAGCGGGAGGTACGAGCAGTACTTC. It specifies CSVEASGRYEQYF.

This chain joins TRBV4-2 and TRBJ2-5, with 9 bases fitting TRBD1. Germline-derived CDR1 and CDR2 are LGHNA and YNFKEQ. The V gene end was trimmed by 2 bases and the J gene end by 4 bases; junction bases not matched to a gene: 5. The length of the CDR3 is 15 residues. CDR3 amino acids: CASSQRQGERETQYF. Here the CDR3 DNA reads TGTGCCAGCAGCCAAAGACAGGGGGAAAGAGAGACCCAGTACTTC.